The present T cell receptor (beta chain) was sequenced within a study of cytomegalovirus exposure and HLA in healthy donors. Concerning this clone: No antigen is known for it.

Primers included in the PCR were 60 Vbeta and 13 Jbeta primers. Using immunoSEQ multiplex PCR, the repertoire was profiled, and TCRdb retains in-frame clones only, with some absent. The sample carries fewer than 150,000 clones, 80% recorded once. Study-wide results and limits: Across HLA loci, a later analysis found differing TCR association rates, with DRB1 most and HLA-C fewest.

This CDR3 has 16 amino acids. CDR1 is MNHEY and CDR2 is SVGAGI in the germline V gene. V shed 6 bases and J 0 bases; nucleotides not matched to a gene: 8. The chain recombines TRBV6-5 with TRBJ2-7, with 10 bases lining up with TRBD2. The sequenced sample consisted of PBMCs. The sequence was collected from a middle-aged man in good health and CMV-seronegative. The CDR3 here is CASSYASGGSSYEQYF. CDR3 bases: TGTGCCAGCAGCTACGCTAGCGGGGGAAGCTCCTACGAGCAGTACTTC.